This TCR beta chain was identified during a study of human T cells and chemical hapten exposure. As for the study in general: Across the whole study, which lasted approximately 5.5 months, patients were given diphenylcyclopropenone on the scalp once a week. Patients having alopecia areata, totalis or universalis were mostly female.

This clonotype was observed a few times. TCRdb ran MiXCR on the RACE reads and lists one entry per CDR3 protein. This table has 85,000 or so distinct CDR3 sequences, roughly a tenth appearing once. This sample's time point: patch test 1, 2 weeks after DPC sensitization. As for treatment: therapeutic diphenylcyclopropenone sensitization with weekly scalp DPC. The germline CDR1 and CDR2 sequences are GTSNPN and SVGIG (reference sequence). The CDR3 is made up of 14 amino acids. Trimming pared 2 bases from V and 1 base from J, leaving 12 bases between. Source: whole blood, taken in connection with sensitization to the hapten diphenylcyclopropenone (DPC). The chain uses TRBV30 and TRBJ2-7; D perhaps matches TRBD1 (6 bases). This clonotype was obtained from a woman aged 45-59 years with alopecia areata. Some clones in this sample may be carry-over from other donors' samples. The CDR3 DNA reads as TGTGCCTGGAGTTACAGGGCTCGATCCTACGAGCAGTACTTC. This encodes CAWSYRARSYEQYF.